The rows below give T cell receptor beta chains drawn from one sample of a study of vaccination effects on CD4 cells after COVID-19. No antigens are known for them. TCRdb's copy holds only in-frame clones and misses some; the assay was immunoSEQ multiplex PCR. The sample has some 22,000 clones, about 69% seen once; the top ten hold approximately 25%. This material consisted of CD4+ T cells from PBMCs cultured with HCoV-NL63 spike peptides, taken before COVID-19 vaccination. The receptor source for this set is a human donor who received a COVID-19 vaccine. Both conserved end residues are part of each CDR3. Fields, in order: clone size, CDR3 length, V gene, D gene, J gene, CDR3 protein, CDR3 DNA. D genes are given only for firm matches. Expanded clones are given a class, and other clones once, few, many or no size at all.

few	15	TRBV7-9	.	TRBJ1-2	CASSSRGALNYGYTF	TGTGCCAGCAGCTCCAGAGGGGCACTTAACTATGGCTACACCTTC
once	14	TRBV6-6	TRBD1	TRBJ1-1	CASSKGQGVIEAFF	TGTGCCAGCTCCAAGGGACAGGGGGTAATTGAAGCTTTCTTT
.	14	TRBV11-2	.	TRBJ1-3	CASSSPTAGNTIYF	TGTGCCAGCAGCTCACCGACAGCAGGAAACACCATATATTTT
.	17	TRBV4-2	TRBD2	TRBJ2-3	CASSQDPLAGVSDTQYF	TGTGCCAGCAGCCAAGACCCCCTAGCGGGAGTATCAGATACGCAGTATTTT
few	14	TRBV19	.	TRBJ1-5	CASSITGSNQPQHF	TGTGCCAGTAGTATAACAGGGAGCAATCAGCCCCAGCATTTT
.	16	TRBV28	.	TRBJ2-5	CASKPAPQDGEETQYF	TGTGCCAGCAAACCCGCCCCACAGGACGGAGAAGAGACCCAGTACTTC
.	14	TRBV19	TRBD1	TRBJ1-6	CASSIGTGNSPLHF	TGTGCCAGTAGTATCGGGACAGGAAATTCACCCCTCCACTTT
.	15	TRBV14	.	TRBJ2-7	CASSHPGRTSYEQYF	TGTGCCAGCAGCCACCCGGGACGGACCTCCTACGAGCAGTACTTC
.	18	TRBV5-1	.	TRBJ1-1	CASSLGLVADWRNTEAFF	TGCGCCAGCAGCTTGGGGTTAGTGGCAGACTGGCGGAACACTGAAGCTTTCTTT
few	13	TRBV12-3/TRBV12-4	.	TRBJ2-2	CASSLGSTGELFF	TGTGCCAGCAGTTTGGGTAGTACCGGGGAGCTGTTTTTT
.	12	TRBV28	.	TRBJ1-2	CASSVTTYGYTF	TGTGCCAGCTCCGTCACGACCTATGGCTACACCTTC
.	17	TRBV10-3	TRBD2	TRBJ2-1	CAIQASTVRGSANEQFF	TGTGCCATCCAAGCTAGCACGGTGCGGGGGAGCGCCAATGAGCAGTTCTTC
.	14	TRBV18	.	TRBJ2-7	CASSPPSFPYEQYF	TGTGCCAGCTCACCGCCCAGCTTTCCCTACGAGCAGTACTTC
.	13	TRBV29-1	.	TRBJ2-7	CSVEPSGGPEQYF	TGCAGCGTTGAGCCGTCTGGAGGACCCGAGCAGTACTTC
.	13	TRBV10-3	.	TRBJ1-1	CAISQGEGTEAFF	TGTGCCATCAGTCAGGGAGAAGGAACTGAAGCTTTCTTT
.	13	TRBV12-3/TRBV12-4	.	TRBJ1-5	CASTSTGGGPQHF	TGTGCCAGCACCTCGACAGGAGGAGGGCCCCAGCATTTT
.	16	TRBV6-6	TRBD1	TRBJ2-3	CASSPISDRGSDTQYF	TGTGCCAGCAGTCCCATTTCGGACAGGGGCTCAGATACGCAGTATTTT
once	16	TRBV9	.	TRBJ1-3	CASSVNTGPSGNTIYF	TGTGCCAGCAGCGTGAATACAGGCCCCTCTGGAAACACCATATATTTT
.	13	TRBV6-2/TRBV6-3	.	TRBJ2-4	CASSYSVVRRQYF	TGTGCCAGCAGTTACTCGGTAGTCCGCCGTCAGTACTTC
.	11	TRBV19	.	TRBJ2-3	CASSIGNTQYF	TGTGCCAGTAGTATAGGGAATACGCAGTATTTT
.	16	TRBV5-6	TRBD1	TRBJ1-1	CASSLKGTGRGPEAFF	TGTGCCAGCAGCCTAAAGGGGACAGGACGGGGGCCTGAAGCTTTCTTT
.	16	TRBV6-2/TRBV6-3	TRBD2	TRBJ2-3	CASSTPLAGGTDTQYF	TGTGCCAGCAGTACACCCTTAGCGGGGGGCACAGATACGCAGTATTTT
.	15	TRBV2	TRBD2	TRBJ2-7	CASRILAGGPGEQYF	TGTGCCAGCAGGATTTTAGCGGGAGGGCCCGGCGAGCAGTACTTC
.	17	TRBV4-3	.	TRBJ2-6	CASSQDKWGSGANVLTF	TGCGCCAGCAGCCAAGATAAGTGGGGCTCTGGGGCCAACGTCCTGACTTTC
few	12	TRBV5-4	.	TRBJ2-7	CASSLEGYEQYF	TGTGCCAGCAGCTTGGAGGGATACGAGCAGTACTTC
.	13	TRBV30	.	TRBJ1-1	CAWSVKMNTEAFF	TGTGCCTGGAGTGTCAAGATGAACACTGAAGCTTTCTTT
.	19	TRBV3-1/TRBV3-2	.	TRBJ1-6	CASSHLSGVASSYNSPLHF	TGTGCCAGCAGCCACCTTTCGGGGGTGGCGAGCTCCTATAATTCACCCCTCCACTTT
.	12	TRBV12-3/TRBV12-4	.	TRBJ1-1	CASWSRNTEAFF	TGTGCCAGCTGGTCGCGTAACACTGAAGCTTTCTTT
.	12	TRBV6-5	.	TRBJ1-6	CASRDTNSPLHF	TGTGCCAGTCGGGACACAAATTCACCCCTCCACTTT
.	14	TRBV5-1	TRBD1	TRBJ1-2	CASSLAQGADGYTF	TGCGCCAGCAGCTTAGCACAGGGGGCTGATGGCTACACCTTC
.	14	TRBV2	TRBD2	TRBJ2-5	CASSEQGGQETQYF	TGTGCCAGCAGTGAACAGGGAGGGCAAGAGACCCAGTACTTC
.	14	TRBV11-3	.	TRBJ1-1	CASSLGRGNTEAFF	TGTGCCAGCAGCTTAGGTCGGGGGAACACTGAAGCTTTCTTT
.	13	TRBV6-5	TRBD1	TRBJ1-2	CASSWTGTKGYTF	TGTGCCAGCAGTTGGACAGGGACGAAGGGCTACACCTTC
.	12	TRBV28	.	TRBJ2-5	CASSFPYQTQYF	TGTGCCAGCAGTTTTCCCTACCAGACCCAGTACTTC
.	14	TRBV4-1	TRBD2	TRBJ2-1	CASSRLLAGEGQFF	TGCGCCAGCAGCCGCCTCCTAGCGGGGGAGGGGCAGTTCTTC
.	13	TRBV4-1	.	TRBJ1-4	CASSQVSIEKLFF	TGCGCCAGCAGCCAAGTCTCGATTGAAAAACTGTTTTTT
few	16	TRBV4-1	TRBD2	TRBJ2-2	CASRRGEGTTTGELFF	TGCGCCAGCAGGCGGGGGGAAGGTACGACCACCGGGGAGCTGTTTTTT
few	16	TRBV7-8	TRBD1	TRBJ1-4	CASSLVRGPSNEKLFF	TGTGCCAGCAGCTTAGTAAGGGGGCCGTCAAATGAAAAACTGTTTTTT
.	14	TRBV15	.	TRBJ1-1	CATSREAVNTEAFF	TGTGCCACCAGCAGAGAAGCGGTGAACACTGAAGCTTTCTTT
.	17	TRBV3-1/TRBV3-2	.	TRBJ2-6	CASSQVAKYAGANVLTF	TGTGCCAGCAGCCAAGTGGCGAAGTACGCTGGGGCCAACGTCCTGACTTTC
.	13	TRBV5-4	.	TRBJ2-3	CASSFTGEDTQYF	TGTGCCAGCAGCTTCACGGGGGAAGATACGCAGTATTTT
.	12	TRBV11-3	.	TRBJ2-3	CASSFGIDTQYF	TGTGCCAGCAGCTTTGGGATAGATACGCAGTATTTT
once	14	TRBV19	.	TRBJ2-4	CASSMRQIQNIQYF	TGTGCCAGTAGTATGCGACAGATCCAAAACATTCAGTACTTC
.	11	TRBV5-4	.	TRBJ2-3	CASSLRDTQYF	TGTGCCAGCAGCTTGAGAGATACGCAGTATTTT
.	12	TRBV5-5	.	TRBJ2-7	CASSHYTGEQYF	TGTGCCAGCAGCCATTACACCGGCGAGCAGTACTTC
.	15	TRBV7-9	TRBD1	TRBJ1-6	CASSAGGSYNSPLHF	TGTGCCAGCAGCGCAGGGGGCTCCTATAATTCACCCCTCCACTTT
.	12	TRBV6-5	.	TRBJ1-5	CASSSEQGREHF	TGTGCCAGCAGTAGCGAGCAGGGGAGGGAGCATTTT